The 24 T cell receptor beta chains below all came from one sample that was sequenced in a study of T cells in Graves' hyperthyroidism and ophthalmopathy. TCR beta CDR3 region amplification was performed from RNA transcripts. Carried out on the TCR CDR3, a first-round RT-PCR used the HTBI primer set. TCRdb recomputed calls from the multiplex PCR reads with MiXCR, one row per CDR3 protein. The table shows about 350,000 distinct CDR3 sequences, with 13% to 15% occurring only once. Specimen: blood. The receptors derive from a woman between 55 and 75 years old with Graves' ophthalmopathy.

This clonotype was seen many times. V and J are TRBV11-1 and TRBJ2-7, with unresolved D. This CDR3 has 13 amino acids. The germline V gene encodes CDR1 SGHAT and CDR2 FQDESV (reference sequence). V lost 4 bases to trimming and J lost 4 bases, with 11 bases between them. The CDR3 spells CASSSSRPYEQYF. The CDR3 DNA reads as TGTGCCAGCAGCTCTAGTCGTCCTTACGAGCAGTACTTC.

This clonotype was seen more than once but under ten times. One junction end disagrees with the germline gene, perhaps due to a read error. The chain recombines TRBV7-7 with TRBJ2-7; D possibly uses TRBD1 or TRBD2 (5 bases each). Germline V gives CDR1 SSHAT, CDR2 FNYEAQ (reference sequence). The CDR3 loop spans 15 amino acids. CDR3 sequence (DNA): TGTGCTAGCAGCCTCCGGGACGGTCCTTCCTACGAGCAGTACTTC. Protein: CASSLRDGPSYEQYF.

DNA of the CDR3: TGCGCCAGCAGCTTGGTGTCAGGGGGAGCATTACAGGGCTACACCTTC. Translating gives CASSLVSGGALQGYTF. This chain links TRBV5-1 with TRBJ1-2; 7 nucleotides match TRBD1. V lost 0 bases to trimming and J lost 8 bases; unmatched junction nucleotides: 13. From germline, CDR1 is SGHRS and CDR2 YFSETQ. The CDR3 is made up of 16 amino acids.

In this sample, this clonotype turned up many times. The V and J genes are TRBV12-5 and TRBJ2-1; 7 nucleotides match TRBD1. The CDR3 loop spans 15 amino acids. Trimming removed 5 bases from V and 4 bases from J; junction bases left unmatched: 8. CDR1 and CDR2 from the germline V gene are LGHNT and FRNRAP. CDR3 sequence reads: CASGLSGQTYNEQFF. Here the CDR3 DNA reads TGTGCTAGTGGTCTGTCGGGACAGACTTACAATGAGCAGTTCTTC.

V and J are TRBV3-1 and TRBJ1-4; D gene uncertain. V lost 0 bases and J lost 4, with 15 bases in between. CDR3 length: 17 amino acids. CDR1 and CDR2 (germline): LGHDT, YNNKEL (reference sequence). The CDR3 DNA reads as TGTGCCAGCAGCCAAGAGTTGGGGTATACCGATAATGAAAAACTGTTTTTT. This codes for CASSQELGYTDNEKLFF.

This clonotype was observed many times. CDR3 region: CASSLQHRELTGGIYEQYF. Here the CDR3 DNA reads TGTGCCAGCAGTTTACAGCACAGGGAATTAACGGGGGGGATCTACGAGCAGTACTTC. The V gene is TRBV28, the J gene TRBJ2-7; 8 positions match TRBD2. Germline CDR1 and CDR2: MDHEN and SYDVKM. The CDR3 has 19 residues. After removal of 2 bases from V and 3 bases from J, the junction contained 18 bases not matched to a gene.

The sample holds a few counts of this clonotype. The gene calls are TRBV9 and TRBJ2-1, with TRBD2 matching 9 bases. Germline values: CDR1 SGDLS, CDR2 YYNGEE. Trimming at V came to 4 bases and at J to 2 bases, leaving 10 bases not matched to a gene. This CDR3 contains 17 residues. CDR3 region: CASSPIQGTSTYNEQFF. For the CDR3, the DNA is TGTGCCAGCAGCCCCATCCAAGGGACTAGCACCTACAATGAGCAGTTCTTC.

The table lists this clonotype with many counts. The V gene is TRBV6-5, the J gene TRBJ2-4; perhaps TRBD2 as D (7 bases). This CDR3 has 14 amino acids. Germline CDR1 reads MNHEY; CDR2 reads SVGAGI. Trimming shortened V by 3 bases and J by 6 bases, and 12 bases separated the two germline ends. CDR3 amino acids: CASSYRGARNIQYF. CDR3 bases: TGTGCCAGCAGTTATCGGGGGGCGAGAAACATTCAGTACTTC.

The chain carries TRBV5-1 and TRBJ2-5, with D perhaps TRBD1 (5 bases). The CDR3 has 15 amino acids. Per the germline V gene, CDR1 is SGHRS and CDR2 is YFSETQ. Trimming took off 0 bases at V and 1 base at J, with 10 bases between the two ends. This CDR3 is CASSLDPGAQETQYF. The CDR3 nucleotides read TGCGCCAGCAGCTTGGATCCTGGGGCCCAAGAGACCCAGTACTTC.

CDR3 protein: CASSLILGQGRGYTF. For the CDR3, the DNA is TGTGCCAGCAGTTTAATTTTGGGACAGGGGCGGGGCTACACCTTC. The chain combines TRBV28 with TRBJ1-2; 10 bases match TRBD1. Germline V CDR1 and CDR2: MDHEN, SYDVKM. This CDR3 spans 15 amino acids. Losses at the gene ends were 2 bases for V and 8 bases for J; bases not matched to a gene: 8.

This clonotype was recorded at least ten times. The gene calls are TRBV12-3 or TRBV12-4 and TRBJ2-7; no definite D call. Trimming removed 6 bases at V and 0 bases at J, with 9 bases between. The CDR3 spans 13 residues. CDR3 region: CASSRRSSYEQYF. The CDR3, as DNA: TGTGCCAGCAGCCGCCGATCCTCCTACGAGCAGTACTTC.

This clonotype was seen many times. The chain combines TRBV30 with TRBJ2-3, with D unclear. The ends were cut back, 4 bases at V and 2 bases at J, with 10 bases in the middle. CDR1 is GTSNPN, CDR2 SVGIG, per germline (reference sequence). This CDR3 spans 13 amino acids. CDR3: CAWTRSTTDTQYF. In DNA form, the CDR3 reads TGTGCCTGGACGCGCAGTACCACAGATACGCAGTATTTT.

This clonotype has at least ten counts. Here the CDR3 reads CASSLASHEQFF. In nucleotides, the CDR3 is TGTGCCAGCAGCTTAGCGAGCCATGAGCAGTTCTTC. The chain combines TRBV7-2 with TRBJ2-1; D unclear. The V end lost 0 bases, the J end lost 8 bases, and 5 bases lay between the germline ends. Germline CDR1 reads SGHTA; CDR2 reads FQGNSA. CDR3 size: 12 residues.

The chain uses TRBV27 and TRBJ1-5; D is perhaps TRBD1 (6 bases). Germline loops: CDR1 MNHEY, CDR2 SMNVEV (reference sequence). This CDR3 comprises 14 residues. V was clipped by 6 bases and J by 7 bases, with 16 bases between them. The CDR3 nucleotides are TGTGCCAGCAGCCGCAAGGGGGGGAACCAGCCCCAGCATTTT. Protein sequence: CASSRKGGNQPQHF.

Concerning this clonotype itself: A junction end diverges from the germline sequence, so it may reflect a read error. The rearrangement uses TRBV20-1 and TRBJ2-5; TRBD2 aligns across 14 bases. Germline V gene lookup returns CDR1 DFQATT and CDR2 SNEGSKA (reference sequence). This CDR3 comprises 17 residues. Here the CDR3 DNA reads TGCAGTGCTAGAACCGGGACTAGCGGGAGAAACCATGAGACCCAGTACTTC. Translating it yields CSARTGTSGRNHETQYF.

This clonotype was detected ten times or more. The chain joins TRBV12-3 or TRBV12-4 to TRBJ2-7; D remains ambiguous. The CDR3 has 11 residues. The V gene lost 4 bases and the J gene lost 2 bases, with 3 bases spanning the gap. CDR3 residues: CASSYAYEQYF. In nucleotides, the CDR3 is TGTGCCAGCAGTTATGCCTACGAGCAGTACTTC.

A few counts support this clonotype. This clone may be a read error of a much larger clone one base away. The chain employs TRBV28 and TRBJ2-7; no clear D. Germline CDR1 MDHEN, CDR2 SYDVKM. The length of the CDR3 is 12 residues. Here the CDR3 DNA reads TGTGTCAGCAGTTTCTCGTCCTACGAGCAGTACTTC. As protein: CVSSFSSYEQYF.

This clonotype has ten or more counts. Written as DNA, the CDR3 is TGCAGTGCTAGCTCCGGGACTAGCGGTTACAATGAGCAGTTCTTC. It is translated as CSASSGTSGYNEQFF. This sequence joins TRBV20-1 and TRBJ2-1; 11 positions match TRBD2. Losses at the gene ends were 3 bases for V and 4 bases for J; bases not matched to a gene: 5. Germline assignment: CDR1 DFQATT and CDR2 SNEGSKA (reference sequence). CDR3 length: 15 residues.

The chain has TRBV20-1 and TRBJ2-1, with unresolved D. This CDR3 is built from 15 residues. Trimming shortened V by 5 bases and J by 10 bases, and 24 bases separated the two germline ends. CDR1 and CDR2 (germline): DFQATT, SNEGSKA (reference sequence). In nucleotides, the CDR3 is TGCAGTGCTGCCGACGGTCAGAAGGCTACATGGGAGCAGTTCTTC. Its translation: CSAADGQKATWEQFF.

The rearrangement links TRBV20-1 to TRBJ1-5; 8 nucleotides align to TRBD1. The CDR3 has 13 amino acids. CDR1 is DFQATT, CDR2 SNEGSKA, per germline (reference sequence). The junction had 4 bases not matched to a gene; V was cut back by 3 bases and J by 6 bases. The CDR3 DNA is TGCAGTGCTAGCACAGGGGGAGGTCAGCCCCAGCATTTT. Amino acid sequence: CSASTGGGQPQHF.

The chain employs TRBV19 and TRBJ2-2; D gene uncertain. In germline, CDR1 is LNHDA, CDR2 SQIVND (reference sequence). The length of the CDR3 is 15 residues. With 3 bases removed from V and 0 bases from J, the gap between germline ends came to 8 bases. The CDR3 here is CASSIIDANTGELFF. The CDR3 region has the DNA TGTGCCAGTAGTATCATTGACGCGAACACCGGGGAGCTGTTTTTT.

This clonotype was seen a handful of times. The chain joins TRBV6-5 to TRBJ2-5; 7 bases match TRBD2. The CDR3 sequence is 14 residues long. V was pared by 4 bases and J by 2 bases, with 4 bases of the junction left unmatched. Per germline, CDR1 MNHEY and CDR2 SVGAGI. CDR3 bases: TGTGCCAGCAGTTGGGGGGGTGGGCAAGAGACCCAGTACTTC. Protein product: CASSWGGGQETQYF.

There are many counts of this clonotype. J is TRBJ2-5 and V is TRBV6-1; 10 nucleotides align to TRBD2. The CDR3 extends over 17 amino acids. In germline, CDR1 is MNHNS, CDR2 SASEGT. V shed 6 bases, J shed 4 bases, and the junction held 14 bases outside the gene matches. As DNA, the CDR3 is TGTGCCAGCAGCCTAGGGCCGAGCGGGAGGGCCGCAGAGACCCAGTACTTC. Encoded protein: CASSLGPSGRAAETQYF.

This clonotype was seen many times. The chain carries TRBV4-1 and TRBJ2-7; D might be TRBD2 (5 bases). CDR3 size: 14 residues. Trimming shortened V by 0 bases and J by 2 bases, and 8 bases separated the two germline ends. Germline loops: CDR1 MGHRA, CDR2 YSYEKL. The CDR3 DNA reads TGCGCCAGCAGCCAAGAGGAGCGGCCCTACGAGCAGTACTTC. Protein: CASSQEERPYEQYF.